These 25 T cell receptor beta chains came from one sample sequenced in a study of cytomegalovirus exposure and HLA in healthy donors. Assay: immunoSEQ multiplex PCR; the TCRdb copy retains only in-frame clones and omits some. The sample lists approximately 56,000 clones, roughly nine tenths occurring once. Sequencing used PBMCs. These receptors all stem from a man younger than 35 in good health and CMV-seronegative.

A few counts support this clone. The gene calls are TRBV5-1 and TRBJ1-3; 8 nucleotides align to TRBD1. Germline V lookup: CDR1 SGHRS, CDR2 YFSETQ. With V trimmed by 4 bases and J by 0 bases, 6 bases remained unmatched. This CDR3 spans 16 amino acids. CDR3: CASSPGTGASGNTIYF. The CDR3 coding sequence is TGCGCCAGCAGCCCCGGGACAGGAGCCTCTGGAAACACCATATATTTT.

This rearrangement joins TRBV5-4 to TRBJ2-7; 9 bases fit TRBD1. Trimming at V came to 0 bases and at J to 6 bases, leaving 10 bases not matched to a gene. This CDR3 contains 16 residues. Germline CDR1 reads SGHNT; CDR2 reads YYREEE (reference sequence). The CDR3 protein is CASSLVLGTGSLEQYF. DNA of the CDR3: TGTGCCAGCAGCTTGGTTTTAGGGACAGGGTCTCTCGAGCAGTACTTC.

This chain connects TRBV5-1 to TRBJ2-1; 7 nucleotides agree with TRBD2. The CDR3 totals 17 residues. Germline CDR1 is SGHRS and CDR2 is YFSETQ. V trimming: 2 bases; J trimming: 2 bases; junction bases outside the gene matches: 10. The CDR3 region is CASSFRGSGRTYNEQFF. CDR3 sequence (DNA): TGCGCCAGCAGCTTCCGGGGTAGCGGGCGTACCTACAATGAGCAGTTCTTC.

The rearrangement joins TRBV5-1 to TRBJ2-2, with TRBD1 identical over 7 bases. This CDR3 is built from 17 residues. The germline V gene encodes CDR1 SGHRS and CDR2 YFSETQ. V lost 0 bases to trimming and J lost 0 bases; unmatched junction nucleotides: 5. This CDR3 is CASSLVGGVANTGELFF. CDR3 sequence (DNA): TGCGCCAGCAGCTTGGTAGGGGGCGTCGCGAACACCGGGGAGCTGTTTTTT.

The rearrangement links TRBV28 to TRBJ2-1; 13 nucleotides line up with TRBD2. Germline values: CDR1 MDHEN, CDR2 SYDVKM. This CDR3 has 16 amino acids. V shed 4 bases and J 6 bases; nucleotides not matched to a gene: 6. CDR3 in DNA: TGTGCCAGCAGTTCCCGGACTAGCGGGAGCGTCAATGAGCAGTTCTTC. Translated, it gives CASSSRTSGSVNEQFF.

CDR3 residues: CASSLVGGGASYEQYF. DNA of the CDR3: TGTGCCAGCAGCTTAGTAGGTGGCGGGGCATCCTACGAGCAGTACTTC. The chain recombines TRBV11-2 with TRBJ2-7; a weak D match, TRBD2 (6 bases). The V end lost 1 base, the J end lost 1 base, and 14 bases lay between the germline ends. Germline CDR1 SGHAT, CDR2 FQNNGV. This CDR3 comprises 16 residues.

This clone occurred a few times. V gene TRBV6-1 combines with J gene TRBJ1-1; possible D gene TRBD1, 6 bases. The CDR3 runs 15 residues. Trimming stripped 6 bases from V and 6 bases from J, with 20 bases between. The germline V gene has CDR1 MNHNS and CDR2 SASEGT. Here the CDR3 reads CASRNGDVRGAEAFF. The CDR3 DNA reads as TGTGCCAGCAGAAACGGGGACGTCAGGGGCGCTGAAGCTTTCTTT.

This chain links TRBV7-2 with TRBJ2-7, with TRBD1 matching 8 bases. V was pared by 6 bases and J by 3 bases, with 10 bases of the junction left unmatched. Per the germline V gene, CDR1 is SGHTA and CDR2 is FQGNSA. The CDR3 is made up of 15 amino acids. In DNA form, the CDR3 reads TGTGCCAGCAGTCCGACAGGGGATCCCCTCTACGAGCAGTACTTC. Protein: CASSPTGDPLYEQYF. Drawing the rest from reference TRBV7-2 and TRBJ2-7, the complete variable domain is GAGVSQSPSNKVTEKGKDVELRCDPISGHTALYWYRQSLGQGLEFLIYFQGNSAPDKSGLPSDRFSAERTGGSVSTLTIQRTQQEDSAVYLCASSPTGDPLYEQYFGPGTRLTVT.

The rearrangement uses TRBV27 and TRBJ2-5; TRBD1 aligns across 10 bases. Germline V lookup: CDR1 MNHEY, CDR2 SMNVEV (reference sequence). Trimming cost V 5 bases and J 2 bases; bases outside gene matches: 11. The CDR3 spans 17 residues. The CDR3 spells CASSGFWDRGYQETQYF. The DNA for the CDR3 is TGTGCCAGCAGTGGGTTCTGGGACAGGGGATATCAAGAGACCCAGTACTTC.

This chain uses TRBV25-1 with TRBJ2-1; 15 bases line up with TRBD2. Germline loops: CDR1 MGHDK, CDR2 SYGVNS. The CDR3 length is 14 residues. V was clipped by 2 bases and J by 15 bases; unmatched bases: 5. In nucleotides, the CDR3 is TGTGCCAGCAGTGAAGTAGGACTAGCGGGAGGGCGGTTCTTC. Encoded protein: CASSEVGLAGGRFF.

The rearrangement links TRBV28 to TRBJ2-3; 8 bases line up with TRBD1. CDR1 is MDHEN and CDR2 is SYDVKM in the germline V gene. This CDR3 has 17 residues. V lost 10 bases to trimming and J lost 2 bases; unmatched junction nucleotides: 17. Here the CDR3 reads CATSEGQVQGYTDTQYF. CDR3 coding DNA: TGTGCCACCTCTGAGGGACAGGTGCAGGGTTACACAGATACGCAGTATTTT.

This clone has a single count. This chain joins TRBV5-1 and TRBJ1-3, with TRBD1 identical over 7 bases. The germline V gene has CDR1 SGHRS and CDR2 YFSETQ. The CDR3 totals 15 residues. V dropped 5 bases and J dropped 0; count of bases not matched to a gene: 5. CDR3 nucleotide sequence: TGCGCCAGCAGTCAGGGGGGTGACTCTGGAAACACCATATATTTT. Translation gives CASSQGGDSGNTIYF.

The rearrangement links TRBV7-2 to TRBJ1-1; a weak D match, TRBD1 (5 bases). V lost 0 bases to trimming and J lost 4 bases, with 6 bases between them. Germline loops: CDR1 SGHTA, CDR2 FQGNSA. There are 13 residues in the CDR3. The CDR3 spells CASSLARATEAFF. The DNA for the CDR3 is TGTGCCAGCAGCTTAGCCAGGGCCACTGAAGCTTTCTTT.

The rearrangement links TRBV5-1 to TRBJ2-5; no firm D call. Germline V gives CDR1 SGHRS, CDR2 YFSETQ. V was trimmed by 0 bases and J by 4 bases, leaving 10 bases between them. The CDR3 has 14 residues. The CDR3 nucleotides are TGCGCCAGCAGCTTGGTTCGCGGATCAGAGACCCAGTACTTC. Residues: CASSLVRGSETQYF.

This chain joins TRBV11-2 and TRBJ2-1, with 11 bases lining up with TRBD2. Germline assignment: CDR1 SGHAT and CDR2 FQNNGV. The CDR3 is made up of 15 amino acids. The V gene end was trimmed by 3 bases and the J gene end by 6 bases; junction bases not matched to a gene: 4. The CDR3 loop reads CASSFTSGSVNEQFF. For the CDR3, the DNA is TGTGCCAGCAGCTTTACTAGCGGGAGTGTCAATGAGCAGTTCTTC.

The chain has TRBV6-6 and TRBJ2-7, with D possibly matching TRBD2 (6 bases). Germline CDR1 reads MNHNY; CDR2 reads SVGAGI (reference sequence). CDR3 length equals 13 residues. V shed 11 bases and J shed 3 bases, with 17 bases lying between them. CDR3 residues: CAHSTRGGYEQYF. The CDR3, as DNA: TGTGCCCACTCCACGAGGGGAGGCTACGAGCAGTACTTC.

The chain employs TRBV6-1 and TRBJ2-7, with 7 bases identical to TRBD2. The J segment lost 2 bases and the V segment lost 0 bases, leaving 13 bases of the junction unmatched. Germline CDR1 and CDR2: MNHNS and SASEGT. This CDR3 comprises 18 residues. This CDR3 reads CASSEASGTVGTAYEQYF. CDR3 in DNA: TGTGCCAGCAGTGAAGCCAGCGGGACCGTAGGTACCGCCTACGAGCAGTACTTC.

This sequence joins TRBV4-1 and TRBJ1-4, with D uncertain. The V end lost 3 bases, the J end lost 4 bases, and 15 bases lay between the germline ends. This CDR3 is 16 amino acids long. Per germline, CDR1 MGHRA and CDR2 YSYEKL. The CDR3 is CASSQVIRMSNEKLFF. The CDR3 DNA is TGCGCCAGCAGCCAGGTAATCAGGATGAGTAATGAAAAACTGTTTTTT.

V usage is TRBV11-3 and J usage is TRBJ2-1, with TRBD2 matching 8 bases. The CDR3 consists of 16 residues. Germline values: CDR1 SGHNT, CDR2 YENEEA. Unmatched junction bases numbered 2, after V lost 1 base and J lost 0 bases. For the CDR3, the DNA is TGTGCCAGCAGCTTAGCCAGCGGGAGCTCCTACAATGAGCAGTTCTTC. Protein sequence: CASSLASGSSYNEQFF.

The chain is built from TRBV7-2 and TRBJ1-3; unclear D gene. The V end was cut by 5 bases, the J end by 4 bases, with 15 bases between. The CDR3 length is 15 residues. Germline CDR1 and CDR2: SGHTA and FQGNSA. The CDR3 loop reads CASSPPSGIGNTIYF. DNA for the CDR3: TGTGCCAGCAGCCCCCCCAGCGGGATAGGAAACACCATATATTTT.

V and J are TRBV5-4 and TRBJ2-3; 7 nucleotides line up with TRBD2. Per germline, CDR1 SGHNT and CDR2 YYREEE (reference sequence). V lost 6 bases and J lost 2; bases outside the gene matches: 9. The CDR3 sequence is 15 residues long. The CDR3 protein is CASTSSGLVTDTQYF. CDR3 nucleotide sequence: TGTGCCAGCACTTCTAGCGGATTAGTCACAGATACGCAGTATTTT.

Details on this clone: Other DNA variants within this sample encode the same CDR3. This rearrangement joins TRBV7-3 to TRBJ2-1; 9 bases are shared with TRBD1. The germline V gene has CDR1 SGHTA and CDR2 FQGTGA. This CDR3 is built from 15 residues. V was clipped by 4 bases and J by 0 bases; unmatched bases: 1. DNA of the CDR3: TGTGCCAGCAGCTCGGACAGGGGCTCCTACAATGAGCAGTTCTTC. This codes for CASSSDRGSYNEQFF.

This clone is a singleton in its sample. The V and J genes are TRBV7-9 and TRBJ2-3; 7 positions match TRBD1. The length of the CDR3 is 17 residues. The V segment lost 2 bases and the J segment 3 bases; nucleotides outside the gene matches: 11. CDR1 and CDR2 (germline): SEHNR, FQNEAQ (reference sequence). The CDR3 DNA is TGTGCCAGCAGCTTATTCCTCTCGGGCAGGGGGACAGATACGCAGTATTTT. The encoded protein is CASSLFLSGRGTDTQYF.

The rearrangement joins TRBV4-1 to TRBJ2-3; D uncertain. V lost 2 bases and J lost 4, with 10 bases in between. In germline, CDR1 is MGHRA, CDR2 YSYEKL. This CDR3 spans 14 amino acids. CDR3 sequence reads: CASSQRVGADTQYF. CDR3 bases: TGCGCCAGCAGCCAACGGGTCGGTGCAGATACGCAGTATTTT.

V and J are TRBV9 and TRBJ1-5, with TRBD1 as a possible D gene (5 bases). The germline V gene has CDR1 SGDLS and CDR2 YYNGEE. V lost 3 bases and J lost 1, with 8 bases in between. The CDR3 runs 14 residues. The CDR3 DNA reads as TGTGCCAGCAGCGGGGGGGAGAGCAATCAGCCCCAGCATTTT. Its protein is CASSGGESNQPQHF.